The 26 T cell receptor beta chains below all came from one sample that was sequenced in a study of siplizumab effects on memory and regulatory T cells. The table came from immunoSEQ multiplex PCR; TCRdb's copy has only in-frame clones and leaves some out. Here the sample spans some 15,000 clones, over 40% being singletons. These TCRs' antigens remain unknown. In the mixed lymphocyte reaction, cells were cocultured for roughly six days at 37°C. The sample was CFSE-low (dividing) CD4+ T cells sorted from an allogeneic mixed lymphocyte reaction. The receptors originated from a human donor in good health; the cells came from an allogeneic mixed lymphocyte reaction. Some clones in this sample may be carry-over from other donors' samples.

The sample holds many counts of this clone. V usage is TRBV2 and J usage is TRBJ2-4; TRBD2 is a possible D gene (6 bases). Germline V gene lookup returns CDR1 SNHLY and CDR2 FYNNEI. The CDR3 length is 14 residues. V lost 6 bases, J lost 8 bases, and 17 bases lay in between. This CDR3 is CASRRRDFQDIQYF. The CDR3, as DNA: TGTGCCAGCAGAAGAAGGGACTTTCAAGACATTCAGTACTTC.

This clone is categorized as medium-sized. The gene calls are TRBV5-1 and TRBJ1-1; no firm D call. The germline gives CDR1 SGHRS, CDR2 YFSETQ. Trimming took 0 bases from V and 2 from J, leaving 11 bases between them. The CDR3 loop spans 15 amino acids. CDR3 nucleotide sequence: TGCGCCAGCAGCTTGGTCGGCAGCCAAAACACTGAAGCTTTCTTT. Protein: CASSLVGSQNTEAFF. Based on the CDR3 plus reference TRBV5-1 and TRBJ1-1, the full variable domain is KAGVTQTPRYLIKTRGQQVTLSCSPISGHRSVSWYQQTPGQGLQFLFEYFSETQRNKGNFPGRFSGRQFSNSRSEMNVSTLELGDSALYLCASSLVGSQNTEAFFGQGTRLTVV.

CDR3 DNA sequence: TGTGCCAGCAGCCAAGCCAAGGGGAACGGTGAGCAGTTCTTC. As protein: CASSQAKGNGEQFF. V and J are TRBV4-2 and TRBJ2-1; possibly TRBD1 for D (5 bases). Germline V CDR1 and CDR2: LGHNA, YNFKEQ. Trimming left V 1 base short and J 9 bases short, with 13 bases between. The CDR3 spans 14 residues.

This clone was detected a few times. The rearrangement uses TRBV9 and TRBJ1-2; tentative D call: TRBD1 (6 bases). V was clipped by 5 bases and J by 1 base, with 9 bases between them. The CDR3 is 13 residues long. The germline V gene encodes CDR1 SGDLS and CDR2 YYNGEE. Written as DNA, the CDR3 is TGTGCCAGCAGTTACAGGGATAACTATGGCTACACCTTC. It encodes CASSYRDNYGYTF.

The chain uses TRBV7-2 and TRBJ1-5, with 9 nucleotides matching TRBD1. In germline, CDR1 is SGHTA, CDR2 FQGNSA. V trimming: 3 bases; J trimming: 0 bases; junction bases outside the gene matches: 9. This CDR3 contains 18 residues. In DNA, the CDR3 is TGTGCCAGCAGCTTGTCCGGGGGACAGGGTTTTAGCAATCAGCCCCAGCATTTT. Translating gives CASSLSGGQGFSNQPQHF.

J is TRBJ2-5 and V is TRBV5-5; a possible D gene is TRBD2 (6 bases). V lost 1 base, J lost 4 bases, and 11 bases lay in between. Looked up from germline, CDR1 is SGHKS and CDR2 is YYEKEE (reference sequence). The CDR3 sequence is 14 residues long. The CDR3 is CASSLLKGGETQYF. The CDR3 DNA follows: TGTGCCAGCAGCTTGTTGAAGGGAGGAGAGACCCAGTACTTC.

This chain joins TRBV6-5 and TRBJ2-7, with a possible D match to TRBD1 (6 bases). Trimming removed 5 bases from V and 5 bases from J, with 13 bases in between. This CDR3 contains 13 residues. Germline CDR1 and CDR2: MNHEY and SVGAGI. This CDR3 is CASSETGLDEQYF. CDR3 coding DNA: TGTGCCAGCAGTGAAACAGGGTTAGACGAGCAGTACTTC.

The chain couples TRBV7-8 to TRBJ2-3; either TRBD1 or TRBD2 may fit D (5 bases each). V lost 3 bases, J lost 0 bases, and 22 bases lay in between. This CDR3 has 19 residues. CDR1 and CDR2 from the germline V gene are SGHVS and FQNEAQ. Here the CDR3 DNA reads TGTGCCAGCAGCTTTTCCGGGACGCCCTGGACCAAAAGCACAGATACGCAGTATTTT. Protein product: CASSFSGTPWTKSTDTQYF. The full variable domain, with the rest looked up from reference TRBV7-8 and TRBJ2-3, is GAGVSQSPRYKVAKRGQDVALRCDPISGHVSLFWYQQALGQGPEFLTYFQNEAQLDKSGLPSDRFFAERPEGSVSTLKIQRTQQEDSAVYLCASSFSGTPWTKSTDTQYFGPGTRLTVL.

Here the CDR3 DNA reads TGTGCCAGCTCACCACTCGGCAGCCCAGACTCTGGAAACACCATATATTTT. Protein sequence: CASSPLGSPDSGNTIYF. The J gene is TRBJ1-3, the V gene TRBV18; D uncertain. CDR3 size: 17 residues. Germline V gene sequence: CDR1 KGHSH, CDR2 LQKENI. Trimming removed 1 base from V and 0 bases from J, with 13 bases in between.

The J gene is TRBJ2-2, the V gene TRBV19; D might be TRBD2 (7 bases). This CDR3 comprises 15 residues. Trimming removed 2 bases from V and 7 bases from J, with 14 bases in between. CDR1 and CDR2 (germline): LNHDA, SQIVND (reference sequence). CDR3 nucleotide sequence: TGTGCCAGTAGTATATCTACGGGGGGCGACGGGGAGCTGTTTTTT. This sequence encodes CASSISTGGDGELFF.

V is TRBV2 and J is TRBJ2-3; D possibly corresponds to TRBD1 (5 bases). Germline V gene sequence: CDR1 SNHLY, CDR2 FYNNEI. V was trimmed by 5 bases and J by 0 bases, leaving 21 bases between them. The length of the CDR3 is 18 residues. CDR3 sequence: CASSPQAPGITSTDTQYF. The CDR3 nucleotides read TGTGCCAGCAGTCCACAGGCTCCTGGAATAACTAGCACAGATACGCAGTATTTT.

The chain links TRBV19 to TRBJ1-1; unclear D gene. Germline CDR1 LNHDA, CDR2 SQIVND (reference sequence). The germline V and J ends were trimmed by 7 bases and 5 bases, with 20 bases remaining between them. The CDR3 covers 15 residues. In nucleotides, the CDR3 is TGTGCCAGTACCCCCTCATACGGGGTAGGGACTGAAGCTTTCTTT. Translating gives CASTPSYGVGTEAFF.

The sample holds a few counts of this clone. CDR3 in DNA: TGTGCCAGCAGCCAATCCGGGACAGTCCGTTCCGGCTACACCTTC. Protein sequence: CASSQSGTVRSGYTF. The chain uses TRBV16 and TRBJ1-2; 7 bases fit TRBD1. The length of the CDR3 is 15 residues. Germline V lookup: CDR1 KGHSY, CDR2 FQNENV. V trimming: 0 bases; J trimming: 8 bases; junction bases outside the gene matches: 9.

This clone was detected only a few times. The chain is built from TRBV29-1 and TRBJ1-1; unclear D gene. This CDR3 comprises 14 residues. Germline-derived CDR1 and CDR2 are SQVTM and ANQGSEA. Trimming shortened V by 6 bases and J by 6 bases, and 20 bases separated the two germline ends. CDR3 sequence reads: CSVRHRYDYPEAFF. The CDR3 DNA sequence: TGCAGCGTCCGACATCGTTATGATTATCCTGAAGCTTTCTTT.

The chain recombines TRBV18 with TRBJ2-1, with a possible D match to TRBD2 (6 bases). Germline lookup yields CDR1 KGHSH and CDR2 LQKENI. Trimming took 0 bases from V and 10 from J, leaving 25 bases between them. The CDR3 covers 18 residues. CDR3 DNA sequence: TGTGCCAGCTCACCACCGGGGATTGGTGGGACTTCGCCTACCGAGCAGTTCTTC. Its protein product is CASSPPGIGGTSPTEQFF.

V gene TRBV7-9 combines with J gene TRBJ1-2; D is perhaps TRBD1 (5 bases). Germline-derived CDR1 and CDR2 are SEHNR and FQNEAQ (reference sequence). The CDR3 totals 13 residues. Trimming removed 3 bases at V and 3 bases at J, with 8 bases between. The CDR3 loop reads CASSFGDHYGYTF. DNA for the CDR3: TGTGCCAGCAGCTTCGGGGACCACTATGGCTACACCTTC.

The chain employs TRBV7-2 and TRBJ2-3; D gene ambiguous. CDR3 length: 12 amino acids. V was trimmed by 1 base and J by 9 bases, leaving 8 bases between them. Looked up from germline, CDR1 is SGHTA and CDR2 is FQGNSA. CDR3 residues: CASSLGPPTQYF. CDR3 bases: TGTGCCAGCAGCTTAGGTCCGCCGACGCAGTATTTT. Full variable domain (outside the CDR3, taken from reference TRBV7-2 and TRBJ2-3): GAGVSQSPSNKVTEKGKDVELRCDPISGHTALYWYRQSLGQGLEFLIYFQGNSAPDKSGLPSDRFSAERTGGSVSTLTIQRTQQEDSAVYLCASSLGPPTQYFGPGTRLTVL.

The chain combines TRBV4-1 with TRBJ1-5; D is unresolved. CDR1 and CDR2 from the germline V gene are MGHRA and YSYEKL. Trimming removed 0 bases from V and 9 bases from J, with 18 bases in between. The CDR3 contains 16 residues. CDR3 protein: CASSQESSLMTLPQHF. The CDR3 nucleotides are TGCGCCAGCAGCCAAGAGAGTTCCCTAATGACTCTGCCCCAGCATTTT.

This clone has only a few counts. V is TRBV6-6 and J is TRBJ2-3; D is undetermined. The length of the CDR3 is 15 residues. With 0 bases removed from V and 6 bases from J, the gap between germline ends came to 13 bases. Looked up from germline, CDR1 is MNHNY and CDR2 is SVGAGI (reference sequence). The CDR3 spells CASSYSLLTLDTQYF. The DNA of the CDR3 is TGTGCCAGCAGTTACTCTCTCCTAACTCTGGATACGCAGTATTTT.

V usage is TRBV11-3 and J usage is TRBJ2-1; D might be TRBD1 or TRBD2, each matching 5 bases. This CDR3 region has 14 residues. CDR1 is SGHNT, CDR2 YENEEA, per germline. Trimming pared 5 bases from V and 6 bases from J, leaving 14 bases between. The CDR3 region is CASSPRAGGNEQFF. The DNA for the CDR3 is TGTGCCAGCAGCCCCAGGGCTGGGGGCAATGAGCAGTTCTTC.

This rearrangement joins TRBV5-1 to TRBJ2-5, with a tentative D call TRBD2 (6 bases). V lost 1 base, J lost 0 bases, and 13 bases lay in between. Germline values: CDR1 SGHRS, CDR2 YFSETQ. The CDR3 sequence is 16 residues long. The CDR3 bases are TGCGCCAGCAGCTTGATTGCGGGGTCGTACCAAGAGACCCAGTACTTC. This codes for CASSLIAGSYQETQYF.

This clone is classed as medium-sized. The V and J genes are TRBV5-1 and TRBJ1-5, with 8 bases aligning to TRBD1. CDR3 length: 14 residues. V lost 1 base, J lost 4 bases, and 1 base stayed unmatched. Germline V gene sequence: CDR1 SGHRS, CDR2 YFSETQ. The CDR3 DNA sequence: TGCGCCAGCAGCTTGACAGGGGGTAATCAGCCCCAGCATTTT. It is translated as CASSLTGGNQPQHF.

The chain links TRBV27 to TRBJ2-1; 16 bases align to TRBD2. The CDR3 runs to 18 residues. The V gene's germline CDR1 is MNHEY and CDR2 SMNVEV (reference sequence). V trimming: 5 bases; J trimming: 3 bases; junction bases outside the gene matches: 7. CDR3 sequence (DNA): TGTGCCAGCAGTCGGCTCGGGACTAGCGGGAGGGTCTACAATGAGCAGTTCTTC. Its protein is CASSRLGTSGRVYNEQFF.

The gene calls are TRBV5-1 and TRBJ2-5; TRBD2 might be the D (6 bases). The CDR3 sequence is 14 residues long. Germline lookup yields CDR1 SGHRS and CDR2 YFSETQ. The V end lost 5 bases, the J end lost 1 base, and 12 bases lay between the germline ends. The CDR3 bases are TGCGCCAGCAGGTGGGACTCAACCCAAGAGACCCAGTACTTC. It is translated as CASRWDSTQETQYF.

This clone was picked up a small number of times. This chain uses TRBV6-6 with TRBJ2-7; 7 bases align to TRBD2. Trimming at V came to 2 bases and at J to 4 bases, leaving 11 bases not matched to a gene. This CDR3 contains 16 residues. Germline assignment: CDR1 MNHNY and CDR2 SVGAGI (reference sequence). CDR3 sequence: CASSYQRAGLGYEQYF. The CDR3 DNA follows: TGTGCCAGCAGTTACCAGAGAGCGGGATTGGGGTACGAGCAGTACTTC.

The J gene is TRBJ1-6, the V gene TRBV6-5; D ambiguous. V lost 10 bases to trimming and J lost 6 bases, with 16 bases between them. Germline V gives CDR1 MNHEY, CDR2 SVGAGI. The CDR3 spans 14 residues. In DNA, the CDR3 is TGTGCCACAACTACCCGAGGAAGTAATTCACCCCTCCACTTT. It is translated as CATTTRGSNSPLHF.